The 9 T cell receptor beta chains given below trace back to one sample, sequenced in a study of T cell changes during pregnancy in multiple sclerosis. Sequencing was performed with immunoSEQ multiplex PCR; in TCRdb, only in-frame clones are kept and a portion is missing. Of 15,000 to 20,000 clones in the sample, approximately 90% were seen once. The specimen was CD8+ T cells from peripheral blood mononuclear cells, collected in the third trimester of pregnancy. The receptors shown here come from a female donor in good health, enrolled as a control in a pregnancy study.

The chain links TRBV7-9 to TRBJ1-2; TRBD1 is a possible D gene (5 bases). CDR3 size: 16 residues. Trimming took 0 bases from V and 4 from J, leaving 15 bases between them. Germline CDR1 and CDR2: SEHNR and FQNEAQ (reference sequence). This CDR3 is CASSLAPDSQIYGYTF. In DNA, the CDR3 is TGTGCCAGCAGCTTAGCCCCTGACAGCCAAATCTATGGCTACACCTTC.

This chain joins TRBV5-1 and TRBJ1-4; no firm D call. This CDR3 region has 14 residues. The ends were cut back, 1 base at V and 8 bases at J, with 12 bases in the middle. Germline loops: CDR1 SGHRS, CDR2 YFSETQ. The CDR3 DNA reads TGCGCCAGCAGCTTGTTATCCCCTATAGAAAAACTGTTTTTT. Translated, it gives CASSLLSPIEKLFF.

This clone was seen just once. The chain employs TRBV5-1 and TRBJ2-7; 7 bases line up with TRBD1. Germline-derived CDR1 and CDR2 are SGHRS and YFSETQ. V was clipped by 1 base and J by 7 bases; unmatched bases: 5. CDR3 size: 13 residues. The CDR3 DNA reads TGCGCCAGCAGCTTGAACCGGGACAGAGAGCAGTACTTC. It codes for CASSLNRDREQYF.

The chain recombines TRBV7-9 with TRBJ1-2; 11 positions match TRBD1. Trimming removed 5 bases from V and 5 bases from J; junction bases left unmatched: 13. The CDR3 totals 17 residues. Looked up from germline, CDR1 is SEHNR and CDR2 is FQNEAQ (reference sequence). The CDR3 DNA is TGTGCCAGCAGCCCCATTAACTTTGGACAGGGGGCGTATGGCTACACCTTC. Residues: CASSPINFGQGAYGYTF.

The chain joins TRBV5-6 to TRBJ2-5; TRBD2 matches at 7 bases. This CDR3 is 15 amino acids long. J lost 3 bases, V lost 4 bases, and 9 bases had no gene match. Germline V CDR1 and CDR2: SGHDT, YYEEEE. The CDR3 region has the DNA TGTGCCAGCAGCCCCCCGACTAGCTCCAAAGAGACCCAGTACTTC. The encoded protein is CASSPPTSSKETQYF.

In this sample, this clone turned up once. This chain uses TRBV4-3 with TRBJ2-7, with 9 positions matching TRBD1. CDR3 length equals 14 residues. After removal of 0 bases from V and 6 bases from J, the junction contained 3 bases not matched to a gene. Germline V gene data show CDR1 as LGHNA and CDR2 as YSLEER. This chain's CDR3 is CASSQDGTGREQYF. DNA for the CDR3: TGCGCCAGCAGCCAAGATGGGACAGGGCGCGAGCAGTACTTC.

V usage is TRBV7-8 and J usage is TRBJ1-6; D remains ambiguous. CDR3 length: 16 residues. V shed 5 bases and J shed 0 bases, with 11 bases lying between them. Looked up from germline, CDR1 is SGHVS and CDR2 is FQNEAQ. For the CDR3, the DNA is TGTGCCAGCAGCCCAGACAAATACTCCTATAATTCACCCCTCCACTTT. It translates to CASSPDKYSYNSPLHF.

The gene calls are TRBV6-4 and TRBJ2-2; D is unresolved. Germline-derived CDR1 and CDR2 are MRHNA and SNTAGT. CDR3 length equals 14 residues. V was pared by 4 bases and J by 10 bases, with 16 bases between. This chain's CDR3 is CASSARFGSEELFF. CDR3 DNA sequence: TGTGCCAGCAGTGCGAGGTTCGGTTCTGAGGAGCTGTTTTTT.

The chain recombines TRBV20-1 with TRBJ1-5; D remains ambiguous. This CDR3 is built from 11 residues. The V and J ends lost 3 bases and 6 bases respectively, with 6 bases between them. The germline gives CDR1 DFQATT, CDR2 SNEGSKA (reference sequence). DNA for the CDR3: TGCAGTGCTAGTCGAGGTCAGCCCCAGCATTTT. Encoded protein: CSASRGQPQHF.